These T cell receptor beta chains were read from a single sample in a study of T cells in Graves' hyperthyroidism and ophthalmopathy. Using its own MiXCR run on the multiplex PCR reads, TCRdb lists one record per CDR3 protein. The sample carries about 600,000 distinct CDR3 sequences, around 13% recorded once. Source material: blood. These receptors were taken from a woman between 50 and 59 years old with Graves' ophthalmopathy. Both conserved end residues are trimmed from each CDR3.

TRBJ2-5 | TRBV7-6 | ASSPNPGTQY
TRBJ1-1 | TRBV18 | ASSRGLLGLNTEAF
TRBJ1-4 | TRBV27 | ASSPSRGDRGEKLF
TRBJ2-1 | TRBV9 | ASSVGLAGAGEF
TRBJ2-2 | TRBV30 | AVGRGASGPNTGELF
TRBJ2-2 | TRBV7-9 | ASSLERDPGELF
TRBJ1-6 | TRBV29-1 | SVRTGDYNSPLH
TRBJ2-7 | TRBV5-1 | ASNPTGLRLEQY
TRBJ2-1 | TRBV18 | ASSPESGIVRNEQF
TRBJ1-1 | TRBV7-8 | ASSSPGHLNTEAF
TRBJ2-7 | TRBV27 | ASKGLAESYEQY
TRBJ2-1 | TRBV6-1 | ASRTTGAWVGEQF
TRBJ1-1 | TRBV11-2 | ASSPNRGRLGDTEAF
TRBJ2-5 | TRBV29-1 | SVEVPGAFGTQY
TRBJ2-7 | TRBV28 | ASSFGGTSYEQY
TRBJ2-7 | TRBV3-1 | ASSPSGRVFEQY
TRBJ2-7 | TRBV4-1 | ASSRSSGEPYEQY
TRBJ1-5 | TRBV20-1 | SARAGEGASQPQH
TRBJ2-1 | TRBV11-2 | ASSSKSYNEQF
TRBJ2-3 | TRBV7-3 | ASSWTSGSPTDTQY
TRBJ1-5 | TRBV20-1 | SARDQGFGNQPQH
TRBJ2-5 | TRBV5-1 | ASSQFPTGTSRETQY
TRBJ2-6 | TRBV7-2 | ASSPPPGRSGANVLT
TRBJ2-1 | TRBV27 | ASNQGGSEYEQF
TRBJ1-5 | TRBV12-3/TRBV12-4 | ASSWDRGDQPQH
TRBJ2-7 | TRBV14 | ASSQDRSSSYEQY
TRBJ1-2 | TRBV19 | ASSMTGSVNYGYT
TRBJ2-5 | TRBV20-1 | SARSSGKETQY
TRBJ2-1 | TRBV30 | AWTETSGRGYEQF
TRBJ2-5 | TRBV28 | ASSSPGKRETQY
TRBJ1-1 | TRBV30 | AWRGQGVNTEAF
TRBJ1-5 | TRBV18 | ASSPGMVDQPQH
TRBJ2-3 | TRBV13 | ASSSPPGGRSDTQY
TRBJ2-7 | TRBV25-1 | ASSDGQTYEQY
TRBJ2-7 | TRBV4-3 | ASSQGYRTVTYEQY
TRBJ2-5 | TRBV28 | ASSSPNMAGAGETQY
TRBJ1-2 | TRBV5-1 | ASSGGGANYYGYT
TRBJ2-5 | TRBV27 | ASRNPRGTQY
TRBJ1-2 | TRBV7-9 | ASSVGGDYGYT
TRBJ2-1 | TRBV6-1 | ASSRLAGFDEQF
TRBJ2-1 | TRBV7-3 | AGSLTWSGKDNEQF
TRBJ2-5 | TRBV18 | ASSADETQY